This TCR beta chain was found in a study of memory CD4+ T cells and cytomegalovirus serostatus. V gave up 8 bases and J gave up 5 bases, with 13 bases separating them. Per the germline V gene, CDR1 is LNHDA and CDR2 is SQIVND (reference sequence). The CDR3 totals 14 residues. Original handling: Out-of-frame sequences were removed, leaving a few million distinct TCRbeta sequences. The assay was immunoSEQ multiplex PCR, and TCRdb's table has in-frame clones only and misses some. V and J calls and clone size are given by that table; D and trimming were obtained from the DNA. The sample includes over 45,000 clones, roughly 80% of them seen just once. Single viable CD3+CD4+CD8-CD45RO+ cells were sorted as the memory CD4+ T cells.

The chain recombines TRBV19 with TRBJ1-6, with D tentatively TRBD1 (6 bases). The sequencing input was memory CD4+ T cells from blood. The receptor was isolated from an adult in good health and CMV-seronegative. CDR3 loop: CASDPGHNNSPLHF. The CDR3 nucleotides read TGTGCCAGTGACCCGGGACACAATAATTCACCCCTCCACTTT.